These T cell receptor beta chains were read from a single sample in a study of T cell repertoires in cytomegalovirus infection. TCRdb re-called the reads through MiXCR, storing one row per CDR3 protein. The sample lists 200,000 to 300,000 distinct CDR3 sequences, approximately 9% occurring once. The sample consisted of PBMCs. These receptors were obtained from a human donor in good health (CMV status not recorded). Some clones in this sample may be carry-over from other donors' samples. Both conserved end residues are part of each CDR3. The D gene is left open where the match is weak. Part of the rows lack a size; the others show once, few, many or a class for expanded clones.

cdr3_nt: TGTGCCAGCAGCTTAGCGCGGACCGCCCAAGAGACCCAGTACTTC
cdr3_aa: CASSLARTAQETQYF
v_call: TRBV7-2
clone_size: many
j_call: TRBJ2-5
d_call: -

cdr3_nt: TGTGCCAGCAGCAGAGAACAGGGGGCAACTAATGAAAAACTGTTTTTT
cdr3_aa: CASSREQGATNEKLFF
v_call: TRBV7-9
clone_size: many
j_call: TRBJ1-4
d_call: TRBD1

cdr3_nt: TGTGCCATCAGTGAGAGGGGAGCGCCCACCGGGGAGCTGTTTTTT
cdr3_aa: CAISERGAPTGELFF
v_call: TRBV10-3
clone_size: few
j_call: TRBJ2-2
d_call: -

cdr3_nt: TGTGCCTGGAGTGGGGCTTCACCTGAAGCTTTCTTT
cdr3_aa: CAWSGASPEAFF
v_call: TRBV30
clone_size: -
j_call: TRBJ1-1
d_call: -

cdr3_nt: TGTGCCAGTACCACACCGTGGAGTGGAATGAATGAAAAACTGTTTTTT
cdr3_aa: CASTTPWSGMNEKLFF
v_call: TRBV19
clone_size: -
j_call: TRBJ1-4
d_call: -

cdr3_nt: TGTGCCAGCAGCTTAGATCAAGGGCACCGGAACACTGAAGCTTTCTTT
cdr3_aa: CASSLDQGHRNTEAFF
v_call: TRBV13
clone_size: few
j_call: TRBJ1-1
d_call: -

cdr3_nt: TGCAGTGCTAGAGGACCTTCCGGACAAGAGACCCAGTACTTC
cdr3_aa: CSARGPSGQETQYF
v_call: TRBV20-1
clone_size: many
j_call: TRBJ2-5
d_call: -

cdr3_nt: TGTGCCAGCAGCTGGTCTTCGGGACAGACTAACTATGGCTACACCTTC
cdr3_aa: CASSWSSGQTNYGYTF
v_call: TRBV7-8
clone_size: many
j_call: TRBJ1-2
d_call: TRBD1

cdr3_nt: TGTGCCAGCAGCTTCGGACAGATCCTGCCCTATGAGCAGTTCTTC
cdr3_aa: CASSFGQILPYEQFF
v_call: TRBV7-2
clone_size: many
j_call: TRBJ2-1
d_call: -

cdr3_nt: TGCAGTGCTAGAGATCAGGCCGGCCGAGGCTACGAGCAGTACTTC
cdr3_aa: CSARDQAGRGYEQYF
v_call: TRBV20-1
clone_size: many
j_call: TRBJ2-7
d_call: -

cdr3_nt: TGTGCCAGCAGCGATAGGTCAGGGGTCCAAGAGACCCAGTACTTC
cdr3_aa: CASSDRSGVQETQYF
v_call: TRBV7-8
clone_size: many
j_call: TRBJ2-5
d_call: -

cdr3_nt: TGTGCCAGCAGCTTAGGGAATCCTAATAATTCACCCCTCCACTTT
cdr3_aa: CASSLGNPNNSPLHF
v_call: TRBV7-2
clone_size: many
j_call: TRBJ1-6
d_call: -

cdr3_nt: TGTGCCAGTATTAAAAGCTCTGGGGCCAACGTCCTGACTTTC
cdr3_aa: CASIKSSGANVLTF
v_call: TRBV19
clone_size: many
j_call: TRBJ2-6
d_call: -

cdr3_nt: TGTGCCAGCAGTTTATACCCAACTGAAGCTTTCTTT
cdr3_aa: CASSLYPTEAFF
v_call: TRBV28
clone_size: many
j_call: TRBJ1-1
d_call: -

cdr3_nt: TGTGCCAGCAGCCAATATACGAGCCGTGGCTACACCTTC
cdr3_aa: CASSQYTSRGYTF
v_call: TRBV28
clone_size: many
j_call: TRBJ1-2
d_call: -

cdr3_nt: TGTGCCAGCAGTTACTCAGCAGGGTTCAATTACGAGCAGTACTTC
cdr3_aa: CASSYSAGFNYEQYF
v_call: TRBV6-6
clone_size: many
j_call: TRBJ2-7
d_call: -

cdr3_nt: TGCAGTGCTAGAACTAGGTCAGAGGGATCAGAGCAGTACTTC
cdr3_aa: CSARTRSEGSEQYF
v_call: TRBV20-1
clone_size: -
j_call: TRBJ2-7
d_call: -

cdr3_nt: TGTGCCAGCAGCCCACGAACTAATGAAAAACTGTTTTTT
cdr3_aa: CASSPRTNEKLFF
v_call: TRBV7-6
clone_size: many
j_call: TRBJ1-4
d_call: -

cdr3_nt: TGTGCCAGCATCCCCGTGGGGGTTGGCAATGAGCAGTTCTTC
cdr3_aa: CASIPVGVGNEQFF
v_call: TRBV5-5
clone_size: many
j_call: TRBJ2-1
d_call: -

cdr3_nt: TGTGCCAGCAGCTTAGCGGGGGTAGCGGCTTTTGTCCAAGCCGGGGAGCTGTTTTTT
cdr3_aa: CASSLAGVAAFVQAGELFF
v_call: TRBV7-2
clone_size: few
j_call: TRBJ2-2
d_call: -

cdr3_nt: TGTGCCACCAGCAGAGACTCCAGGGGGGAGTATGAGCAGTTCTTC
cdr3_aa: CATSRDSRGEYEQFF
v_call: TRBV15
clone_size: -
j_call: TRBJ2-1
d_call: -

cdr3_nt: TGTGCCAGCAGCTTAAACAAAGGGCTCGAGCAGTACTTC
cdr3_aa: CASSLNKGLEQYF
v_call: TRBV7-2
clone_size: many
j_call: TRBJ2-7
d_call: -

cdr3_nt: TGTGCCAGCAGCCAAGGACTAGCTGTTCCTGAGCAGTTCTTC
cdr3_aa: CASSQGLAVPEQFF
v_call: TRBV7-9
clone_size: many
j_call: TRBJ2-1
d_call: TRBD2

cdr3_nt: TGTGCCAGCGGCGAACCGGGGACAGGGCCCTACGAGCAGTACTTC
cdr3_aa: CASGEPGTGPYEQYF
v_call: TRBV6-2/TRBV6-3
clone_size: many
j_call: TRBJ2-7
d_call: TRBD1

cdr3_nt: TGCGCCAGCAGCCAAGAGGGATACTCCTACGAGCAGTACTTC
cdr3_aa: CASSQEGYSYEQYF
v_call: TRBV4-3
clone_size: many
j_call: TRBJ2-7
d_call: -

cdr3_nt: TGTGCTAGTGGGCAGGCCAAAAACATTCAGTACTTC
cdr3_aa: CASGQAKNIQYF
v_call: TRBV12-5
clone_size: -
j_call: TRBJ2-4
d_call: -

cdr3_nt: TGTGCCAGTAGTATAGTTCCAGGGCCAGTGTCCTACAATGAGCAGTTCTTC
cdr3_aa: CASSIVPGPVSYNEQFF
v_call: TRBV19
clone_size: few
j_call: TRBJ2-1
d_call: -

cdr3_nt: TGTGCCAGCAGCTCCGCAAGGGGGCTCTATGGCTACACCTTC
cdr3_aa: CASSSARGLYGYTF
v_call: TRBV7-2
clone_size: -
j_call: TRBJ1-2
d_call: TRBD1

cdr3_nt: TGCGCCAGCAGCCAAAGTCCAGGGTCCAGCACTGAAGCTTTCTTT
cdr3_aa: CASSQSPGSSTEAFF
v_call: TRBV4-3
clone_size: many
j_call: TRBJ1-1
d_call: -

cdr3_nt: TGTGCCAGCAGCCTGGGACAGGCTTACACTGAAGCTTTCTTT
cdr3_aa: CASSLGQAYTEAFF
v_call: TRBV7-2
clone_size: few
j_call: TRBJ1-1
d_call: TRBD1

cdr3_nt: TGTGCCCGACAGGGGATTTTCTACGAGCAGTACTTC
cdr3_aa: CARQGIFYEQYF
v_call: TRBV30
clone_size: -
j_call: TRBJ2-7
d_call: TRBD1